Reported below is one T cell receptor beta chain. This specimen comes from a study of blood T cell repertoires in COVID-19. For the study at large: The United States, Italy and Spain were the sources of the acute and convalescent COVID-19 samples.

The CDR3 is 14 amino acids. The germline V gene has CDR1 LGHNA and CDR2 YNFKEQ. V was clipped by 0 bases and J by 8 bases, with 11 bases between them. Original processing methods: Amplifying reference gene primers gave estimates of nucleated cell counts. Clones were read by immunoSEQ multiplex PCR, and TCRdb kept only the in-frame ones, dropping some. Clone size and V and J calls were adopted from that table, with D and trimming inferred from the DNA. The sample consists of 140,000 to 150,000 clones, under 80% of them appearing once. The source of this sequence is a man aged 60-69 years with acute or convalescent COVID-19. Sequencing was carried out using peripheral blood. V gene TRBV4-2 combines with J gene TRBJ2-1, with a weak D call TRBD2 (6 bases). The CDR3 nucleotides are TGTGCCAGCAGCCAAGATTCTGGGGAGGATGAGCAGTTCTTC. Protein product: CASSQDSGEDEQFF.